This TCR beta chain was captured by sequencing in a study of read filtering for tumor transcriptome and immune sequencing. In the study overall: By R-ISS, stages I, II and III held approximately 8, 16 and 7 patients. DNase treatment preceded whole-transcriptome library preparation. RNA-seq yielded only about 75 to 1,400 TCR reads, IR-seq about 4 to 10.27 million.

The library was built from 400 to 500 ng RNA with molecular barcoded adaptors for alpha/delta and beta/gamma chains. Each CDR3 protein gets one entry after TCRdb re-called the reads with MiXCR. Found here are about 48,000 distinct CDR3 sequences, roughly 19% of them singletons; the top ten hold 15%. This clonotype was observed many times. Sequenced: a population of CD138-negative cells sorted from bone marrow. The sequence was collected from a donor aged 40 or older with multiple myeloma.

CDR3 sequence (DNA): TGTGCCAGCAGCGTAGTGGTGTCCAATGAGCAGTTCTTC. This sequence encodes CASSVVVSNEQFF. This sequence joins TRBV9 and TRBJ2-1; D is ambiguous. The CDR3 is made up of 13 amino acids. Germline lookup yields CDR1 SGDLS and CDR2 YYNGEE. V lost 0 bases, J lost 6 bases, and 7 bases lay in between.